A selection of T cell receptor beta chains follows, all from one sample in a study of blood T cell repertoires in COVID-19. Assay: immunoSEQ multiplex PCR; the TCRdb copy retains only in-frame clones and omits some. Counted here are fewer than 150,000 clones, over 75% occurring once; the ten biggest clones make up 3% to 4%. What was sequenced was PBMCs or T cells enriched from blood (not recorded which). The receptors derive from a man in his fifties in a cohort exposed to, infected with or recovered from COVID-19 (not recorded which). The CDR3 runs from the conserved cysteine through the conserved F or W. The order of the fields is V gene, D gene, clone size, J gene, CDR3 DNA, CDR3 protein. A D gene is named only where the DNA matches it firmly. Rows give clone size only sometimes, using once, few, many, or a class for an expanded clone.

TRBV29-1	TRBD1	.	TRBJ2-7	TGCAGCCCCGGGACAGGGATTTTGGAAACGGTTTCTTTAAGCTCCTACGAGCAGTACTTC	CSPGTGILETVSLSSYEQYF
TRBV12-2	.	.	TRBJ2-1	TGTGCAAGTCGCTTAGCGTACACAGGACAGGGACCTAGCGGGGAAAACAATGAGCAGTTCTTC	CASRLAYTGQGPSGENNEQFF
TRBV10-1	TRBD1	.	TRBJ1-4	TGCGCCAGCAGTACCGGGACAGCGTCTAATGAAAAACTGTTTTTT	CASSTGTASNEKLFF
TRBV7-2	TRBD1	.	TRBJ2-2	TGTGCCAGCAGCCTTGGGACAGGGGGATTTATGACCGGGGAGCTGTTTTTT	CASSLGTGGFMTGELFF
TRBV9	.	few	TRBJ2-2	TGTGCCAGCAGCGCGGGACTTCACACCGGGGAGCTGTTTTTT	CASSAGLHTGELFF
TRBV7-8	.	.	TRBJ1-5	TGTGCCAGCAGCCCTTGGGCGGGGGGAAATCAGCCCCAGCATTTT	CASSPWAGGNQPQHF
TRBV25-1	.	.	TRBJ2-7	TGTGCCACCCAGGGCCTCCTCTACGAGCAGTACTTC	CATQGLLYEQYF
TRBV6-5	.	.	TRBJ2-7	TGTGCCAGCAGCCTGTACCGGGACACGACCTACGAGCAGTACTTC	CASSLYRDTTYEQYF
TRBV21-1	.	.	TRBJ1-2	TGTGCCAGCAGCAAAGCGCAGGGACAGGGTTACTATGGCTACACCTTC	CASSKAQGQGYYGYTF
TRBV3-1/TRBV3-2	.	.	TRBJ2-2	TGTGCCAGCAGCCAAGTCCCCGGGGGAGCCGGGGAGCTGTTTTTT	CASSQVPGGAGELFF
TRBV5-1	.	.	TRBJ2-7	TGCGCCAGCAGCTTGTGGGACACGAGTTCCTACGAGCAGTACTTC	CASSLWDTSSYEQYF
TRBV19	TRBD1	.	TRBJ1-2	TGTGCCAGTAGTACGACAGGGGGCTCGTCTGGCTACACCTTC	CASSTTGGSSGYTF
TRBV30	TRBD1	.	TRBJ1-1	TGTGCTAGACAGGGATCGACGTTCACTGAAGCTTTCTTT	CARQGSTFTEAFF
TRBV7-3	.	few	TRBJ2-3	TGTGCCAGCAGCTTATTAGGCACAGATACGCAGTATTTT	CASSLLGTDTQYF
TRBV7-8	.	.	TRBJ2-7	TGTGCCAGCAGCCAGGAAGCGGGCCTTACCTACGAGCAGTACTTC	CASSQEAGLTYEQYF
TRBV9	TRBD2	.	TRBJ2-2	TGTGCCAGCAGCGTCCTCTCTTCCGCCAGCGGGAGTATCGGGGAGCTGTTTTTT	CASSVLSSASGSIGELFF
TRBV9	TRBD1	.	TRBJ1-1	TGTGCCAGCAGCACAGGGGGGGAAACTGAAGCTTTCTTT	CASSTGGETEAFF
TRBV3-1/TRBV3-2	.	once	TRBJ1-1	TGTGCCAGCAGCCAAGCCCCGGACAGAGCTTTCTTT	CASSQAPDRAFF
TRBV4-3	TRBD1	.	TRBJ1-3	TGCGCCAGCAGCCAGCCAGACAGGGGAAGGGGAAACACCATATATTTT	CASSQPDRGRGNTIYF
TRBV7-9	TRBD2	few	TRBJ2-5	TGTGCCAGCAGCTTATCACTAGCGGGAATGGAGACCCAGTACTTC	CASSLSLAGMETQYF
TRBV30	TRBD1	.	TRBJ1-6	TGTGCCTGTGGATGGTGGACAGGGGTCGACTCACCCCTCCACTTT	CACGWWTGVDSPLHF
TRBV11-2	.	.	TRBJ1-1	TGTGCCAGCAGCTTAGATCTAGGGAGGGGGAACACTGAAGCTTTCTTT	CASSLDLGRGNTEAFF
TRBV7-2	TRBD1	.	TRBJ2-7	TGTGCCAGCAGCCCGGCGGGACAGGGTGTCGACGAGCAGTACTTC	CASSPAGQGVDEQYF
TRBV5-1	TRBD1	many	TRBJ2-2	TGCGCCAGCAGCACCCGACAGGGGGCAACCGGGGAGCTGTTTTTT	CASSTRQGATGELFF
TRBV7-6	TRBD2	.	TRBJ2-1	TGTGCCAGCAGCCTAAGACTAGCGGGGGGGAACCATGAGCAGTTCTTC	CASSLRLAGGNHEQFF
TRBV12-3/TRBV12-4	TRBD2	.	TRBJ2-7	TGTGCCAGCAGGCGGGGGTCCTACGAGCAGTACTTC	CASRRGSYEQYF
TRBV13	.	once	TRBJ2-7	TGTGCCAGCAGCTCTAGGACAGAGACCTACGAGCAGTACTTC	CASSSRTETYEQYF
TRBV24-1	TRBD2	.	TRBJ2-1	TGTGCCACCAGTGAGGGACTAGCGGGAGAGCGAGAGCAGTTCTTC	CATSEGLAGEREQFF
TRBV7-9	.	.	TRBJ2-1	TGTGCCAGCAGCTCCGGGAGAAAGATCCCCAGTGAGCAGTTCTTC	CASSSGRKIPSEQFF
TRBV18	TRBD1	.	TRBJ2-3	TGTGCCAGCTCACCACTCGGGACAGGGGGCTCTGATACGCAGTATTTT	CASSPLGTGGSDTQYF
TRBV2	.	.	TRBJ2-7	TGTGCCAGCAGCGTACAGGGCTACGAGCAGTACTTC	CASSVQGYEQYF
TRBV3-1/TRBV3-2	.	few	TRBJ1-6	TGTGCCAGCAGCCAGGGCAGGGCCCATAATTCACCCCTCCACTTT	CASSQGRAHNSPLHF
TRBV5-1	TRBD2	.	TRBJ2-1	TGCGCCAGCAGCTTGACTAGCGGGAGTATCTATGAGCAGTTCTTC	CASSLTSGSIYEQFF
TRBV19	TRBD1	.	TRBJ1-2	TGTGCCATACAGACAGGGTCTGGCTACACCTTC	CAIQTGSGYTF
TRBV7-2	.	.	TRBJ1-1	TGTGCCAGCAGCCTCAGTGCGGGGGACACTGAAGCTTTCTTT	CASSLSAGDTEAFF
TRBV5-8	TRBD1	.	TRBJ1-6	TGTGCCAGCAGCGAGGACAGGGGCGGCCCCCTCCACTTT	CASSEDRGGPLHF
TRBV7-2	.	.	TRBJ2-2	TGTGCCAGCAGCCCCCACCCGGGACTTACCACCGGGGAGCTGTTTTTT	CASSPHPGLTTGELFF
TRBV23-1	.	.	TRBJ2-7	TGCGCCAGCAGTCCCATCGATACTAGGACTCTAACCTACGAGCAGTACTTC	CASSPIDTRTLTYEQYF
TRBV6-5	.	.	TRBJ2-1	TGTGCCAGCAGGGGGGCAAGTGGTGAGCAGTTCTTC	CASRGASGEQFF
TRBV3-1/TRBV3-2	TRBD2	few	TRBJ2-5	TGTGCCAGCAGCCAAGATCTGGGACTAGCGGGCCCGGGCTCGGAGACCCAGTACTTC	CASSQDLGLAGPGSETQYF
TRBV29-1	TRBD1	.	TRBJ1-1	TGCAGCGGAGGGGACAGAAACACTGAAGCTTTCTTT	CSGGDRNTEAFF
TRBV5-1	.	.	TRBJ1-2	TGCGCCAGCAGCTTGGGGACAGCGTACTATGGCTACACCTTC	CASSLGTAYYGYTF
TRBV9	TRBD2	once	TRBJ2-3	TGTGCCAGCAGCGTAGCGGATGCGGGGGGTCCCGGCACGCAGTATTTT	CASSVADAGGPGTQYF
TRBV6-2/TRBV6-3	TRBD1	.	TRBJ2-7	TGTGCCAGCAGTTACTCGGGGGACAGCCGGCAGTACTTC	CASSYSGDSRQYF
TRBV18	.	.	TRBJ2-1	TGTGCCAGCTCACCAGATCAGCGACGCTCCTACAATGAGCAGTTCTTC	CASSPDQRRSYNEQFF
TRBV11-2	.	.	TRBJ2-5	TGTGCCAGCAGCTTAGATCAACGGTATGAGACCCAGTACTTC	CASSLDQRYETQYF
TRBV29-1	TRBD1	once	TRBJ1-1	TGCAGCGGACAGGGGGCGAACACTGAAGCTTTCTTT	CSGQGANTEAFF
TRBV14	.	.	TRBJ1-2	TGTGCCAGCAGCCAGGTAGATAACTATGGCTACACCTTC	CASSQVDNYGYTF
TRBV29-1	.	.	TRBJ1-1	TGCAGCGTTTCGGGAAAAGCGGGGAACACTGAAGCTTTCTTT	CSVSGKAGNTEAFF
TRBV7-2	.	.	TRBJ2-2	TGTGCCAGCAGCTTAGCGGGGGCTACCACCGGGGAGCTGTTTTTT	CASSLAGATTGELFF
TRBV10-1	.	.	TRBJ2-1	TGCGCCAGCAGATCCGACTACTACAATGAGCAGTTCTTC	CASRSDYYNEQFF